These T cell receptor beta chains were read from a single sample in a study of blood T cell repertoires in COVID-19. Sequenced by immunoSEQ multiplex PCR; TCRdb stores in-frame clones only, minus some. The data show roughly 150,000 clones, 70% to 85% seen once. Source material: peripheral blood. These receptors all stem from a man aged 60 to 75 who had recovered from COVID-19. The CDR3 runs from the conserved cysteine through the conserved F or W. The order of the fields is V gene, J gene, D gene, clone size, CDR3 DNA, CDR3 protein. D genes are given only for firm matches. Clone size appears in some rows only: once, few, many, or a class for an expanded clone.

V gene: TRBV7-2
J gene: TRBJ2-5
D gene: TRBD2
clone size: NA
CDR3 DNA: TGTGCCAGCAGCTTAGTCCCTTGGACTAGCGGGCCCCAAGAGACCCAGTACTTC
CDR3 protein: CASSLVPWTSGPQETQYF

V gene: TRBV7-9
J gene: TRBJ1-4
D gene: TRBD1
clone size: NA
CDR3 DNA: TGTGCCAGCAGCCCCGGACAGGGAGGCGAAAAACTGTTTTTT
CDR3 protein: CASSPGQGGEKLFF

V gene: TRBV3-1/TRBV3-2
J gene: TRBJ1-1
D gene: TRBD1
clone size: NA
CDR3 DNA: TGTGCCAGCAGCCGAGACCTGACAGGGTCTAACACTGAAGCTTTCTTT
CDR3 protein: CASSRDLTGSNTEAFF

V gene: TRBV7-8
J gene: TRBJ2-7
D gene: NA
clone size: NA
CDR3 DNA: TGTGCCAGCAGCTTAGGGTCAGGGGAAGCCTACGAGCAGTACTTC
CDR3 protein: CASSLGSGEAYEQYF

V gene: TRBV3-1/TRBV3-2
J gene: TRBJ2-2
D gene: NA
clone size: NA
CDR3 DNA: TGTGCCAGCAGCCAGGGTCGACGGAGGAACACCGGGGAGCTGTTTTTT
CDR3 protein: CASSQGRRRNTGELFF

V gene: TRBV5-8
J gene: TRBJ2-3
D gene: TRBD2
clone size: NA
CDR3 DNA: TGTGCCAGCAGCTGGGCCCCGGGACTAGTTTCTGATACGCAGTATTTT
CDR3 protein: CASSWAPGLVSDTQYF

V gene: TRBV9
J gene: TRBJ1-6
D gene: TRBD1
clone size: few
CDR3 DNA: TGTGCCAGCAGCCCACGGACAGGCCCCGAGAATTCACCCCTCCACTTT
CDR3 protein: CASSPRTGPENSPLHF

V gene: TRBV6-2/TRBV6-3
J gene: TRBJ2-5
D gene: NA
clone size: few
CDR3 DNA: TGTGCCAGCAGTTTAAGACAGGGCCGCGGGGCCCAGTACTTC
CDR3 protein: CASSLRQGRGAQYF

V gene: TRBV27
J gene: TRBJ1-2
D gene: NA
clone size: NA
CDR3 DNA: TGTGCCAGCGGCCCGGGGAGGGGCAGAGTGGGTGGCTACACCTTC
CDR3 protein: CASGPGRGRVGGYTF

V gene: TRBV19
J gene: TRBJ2-1
D gene: NA
clone size: NA
CDR3 DNA: TGTGCCAGTAGTATAGGGCAGTTTCGTAATGAGCAGTTCTTC
CDR3 protein: CASSIGQFRNEQFF

V gene: TRBV19
J gene: TRBJ1-2
D gene: NA
clone size: NA
CDR3 DNA: TGTGCCAGCTCCACCCGAACAGGCGAAACTGGCTACACCTTC
CDR3 protein: CASSTRTGETGYTF

V gene: TRBV28
J gene: TRBJ2-5
D gene: NA
clone size: NA
CDR3 DNA: TGTGCCAGCTCCGACCCCAGGGGTGAAGCCCAAGAGACCCAGTACTTC
CDR3 protein: CASSDPRGEAQETQYF

V gene: TRBV5-4
J gene: TRBJ2-3
D gene: TRBD2
clone size: NA
CDR3 DNA: TGTGCCAGCAGCTTCGGGCTAGCGGGGGGGACAGATACGCAGTATTTT
CDR3 protein: CASSFGLAGGTDTQYF

V gene: TRBV7-2
J gene: TRBJ2-7
D gene: NA
clone size: NA
CDR3 DNA: TGTGCCAGCAGCTTAGTCGTCTTATACGAGCAGTACTTC
CDR3 protein: CASSLVVLYEQYF

V gene: TRBV7-9
J gene: TRBJ2-5
D gene: TRBD2
clone size: NA
CDR3 DNA: TGTGCCAGCAGCCGGAGCGGGGGAGAGACCCAGTACTTC
CDR3 protein: CASSRSGGETQYF

V gene: TRBV7-2
J gene: TRBJ1-1
D gene: NA
clone size: NA
CDR3 DNA: TGTGCCAGCAGCCCGCAAGGGAGCGGGCTGAAAGCTTTCTTT
CDR3 protein: CASSPQGSGLKAFF

V gene: TRBV10-3
J gene: TRBJ2-7
D gene: NA
clone size: NA
CDR3 DNA: TGTGCCATCACGCGGGACCCCGCCTACGAGCAGTACTTC
CDR3 protein: CAITRDPAYEQYF

V gene: TRBV5-1
J gene: TRBJ1-1
D gene: TRBD1
clone size: NA
CDR3 DNA: TGCGCCAGCTACCCTGGACACACAGGGGGGGGTGAAGCTTTCTTT
CDR3 protein: CASYPGHTGGGEAFF

V gene: TRBV3-1/TRBV3-2
J gene: TRBJ2-7
D gene: TRBD2
clone size: few
CDR3 DNA: TGTGCCAGCAGCCAAACTAGCGGGAGGGCCTACGAGCAGTACTTC
CDR3 protein: CASSQTSGRAYEQYF

V gene: TRBV2
J gene: TRBJ2-7
D gene: TRBD1
clone size: once
CDR3 DNA: TGTGCCAGCAGCGGGGACAGTTACGAGCAGTACTTC
CDR3 protein: CASSGDSYEQYF

V gene: TRBV6-2/TRBV6-3
J gene: TRBJ2-7
D gene: TRBD1
clone size: NA
CDR3 DNA: TGTGCCAGCAGCCGGACAGGGGGCTTCTACGAGCAGTACTTC
CDR3 protein: CASSRTGGFYEQYF

V gene: TRBV28
J gene: TRBJ1-2
D gene: NA
clone size: NA
CDR3 DNA: TGTGCCAGCAGTTACCAGAACTATGGCTACACCTTC
CDR3 protein: CASSYQNYGYTF

V gene: TRBV27
J gene: TRBJ2-2
D gene: NA
clone size: NA
CDR3 DNA: TGTGCCAGCAGTTCGTTTAGTAACACCGGGGAGCTGTTTTTT
CDR3 protein: CASSSFSNTGELFF

V gene: TRBV29-1
J gene: TRBJ2-7
D gene: NA
clone size: few
CDR3 DNA: TGCAGCGTTCAGGTACAGGGTTTGGGGGAGCAGTACTTC
CDR3 protein: CSVQVQGLGEQYF

V gene: TRBV28
J gene: TRBJ2-1
D gene: TRBD1
clone size: NA
CDR3 DNA: TGTGCCGCCAACCCCCCGGGACAGGGAGGGGAGCAGTTCTTC
CDR3 protein: CAANPPGQGGEQFF

V gene: TRBV5-5
J gene: TRBJ2-2
D gene: NA
clone size: NA
CDR3 DNA: TGTGCCAGCAGCCCGGATTGGGCAGGGAACACCGGGGAGCTGTTTTTT
CDR3 protein: CASSPDWAGNTGELFF

V gene: TRBV7-9
J gene: TRBJ2-1
D gene: NA
clone size: NA
CDR3 DNA: TGTGCCAGCAGCTTAGGGGGGGGCCGGTCCTACAATGAGCAGTTCTTC
CDR3 protein: CASSLGGGRSYNEQFF

V gene: TRBV21-1
J gene: TRBJ2-7
D gene: NA
clone size: NA
CDR3 DNA: TGTGCCAGCAGCCCCGCGGGACTCACAAGGTCCGAGCAGTACTTC
CDR3 protein: CASSPAGLTRSEQYF

V gene: TRBV18
J gene: TRBJ2-1
D gene: TRBD2
clone size: NA
CDR3 DNA: TGTGCCAGCTCACCAAGGGAGGGAATCAACAATGAGCAGTTCTTC
CDR3 protein: CASSPREGINNEQFF

V gene: TRBV9
J gene: TRBJ1-2
D gene: TRBD1
clone size: NA
CDR3 DNA: TGTGCCAGCAGCGCCCACGCCGGACAGGGAAGTCTCTCTGGCTACACCTTC
CDR3 protein: CASSAHAGQGSLSGYTF

V gene: TRBV4-1
J gene: TRBJ1-2
D gene: NA
clone size: once
CDR3 DNA: TGCGCCAGCAGCTTCGGAGGAGTCTATGGCTACACCTTC
CDR3 protein: CASSFGGVYGYTF

V gene: TRBV7-2
J gene: TRBJ1-5
D gene: NA
clone size: NA
CDR3 DNA: TGTGCCAGCAGCTTAGCGCAGGTCTCCCAGCCCCAGCATTTT
CDR3 protein: CASSLAQVSQPQHF

V gene: TRBV5-4
J gene: TRBJ2-3
D gene: TRBD2
clone size: NA
CDR3 DNA: TGTGCCAGCAGCCTACGAACGGGACTAGCGGGGAAAGATACGCAGTATTTT
CDR3 protein: CASSLRTGLAGKDTQYF

V gene: TRBV6-6
J gene: TRBJ2-3
D gene: TRBD2
clone size: NA
CDR3 DNA: TGTGCCAGCAGTTACTCAGACGGGGGGGATACGCAGTATTTT
CDR3 protein: CASSYSDGGDTQYF

V gene: TRBV19
J gene: TRBJ2-2
D gene: NA
clone size: NA
CDR3 DNA: TGTGCCAGTAGTGCCGGCCTCAGGGCCGGGGAGCTGTTTTTT
CDR3 protein: CASSAGLRAGELFF

V gene: TRBV6-2/TRBV6-3
J gene: TRBJ1-2
D gene: NA
clone size: NA
CDR3 DNA: TGTGCCAGCAGTTACTCGGAGGACTATGGCTACACCTTC
CDR3 protein: CASSYSEDYGYTF

V gene: TRBV30
J gene: TRBJ1-6
D gene: TRBD1
clone size: few
CDR3 DNA: TGTGCCTGGACAGGACAGGGCGATTCACCCCTCCACTTT
CDR3 protein: CAWTGQGDSPLHF

V gene: TRBV18
J gene: TRBJ2-2
D gene: NA
clone size: few
CDR3 DNA: TGTGCCAGCTCACCCGGGGGAGGGGAGCTGTTTTTT
CDR3 protein: CASSPGGGELFF

V gene: TRBV30
J gene: TRBJ2-1
D gene: TRBD1
clone size: few
CDR3 DNA: TGTGCCTGGAGGGAGACAGGGCTCGGGGAGCAGTTCTTC
CDR3 protein: CAWRETGLGEQFF

V gene: TRBV5-4
J gene: TRBJ2-7
D gene: TRBD1
clone size: NA
CDR3 DNA: TGTGCCAGCAGTTACAGGGGAGTTCCGCACGAGCAGTACTTC
CDR3 protein: CASSYRGVPHEQYF

V gene: TRBV28
J gene: TRBJ1-2
D gene: NA
clone size: NA
CDR3 DNA: TGTGCCAGCAGTTTGAGACAGATAAGCTATGGCTACACCTTC
CDR3 protein: CASSLRQISYGYTF

V gene: TRBV7-8
J gene: TRBJ2-5
D gene: TRBD1
clone size: few
CDR3 DNA: TGTGCCAGCAGCACTAGGGGACAGGGTGAGACCCAGTACTTC
CDR3 protein: CASSTRGQGETQYF

V gene: TRBV19
J gene: TRBJ1-5
D gene: NA
clone size: NA
CDR3 DNA: TGTGCCAGTAGTATAGAGACGGGGGACTCTAATCAGCCCCAGCATTTT
CDR3 protein: CASSIETGDSNQPQHF

V gene: TRBV19
J gene: TRBJ1-1
D gene: NA
clone size: few
CDR3 DNA: TGTGCCACCCAGATGACAGCGAACACTGAAGCTTTCTTT
CDR3 protein: CATQMTANTEAFF

V gene: TRBV30
J gene: TRBJ1-6
D gene: TRBD1
clone size: NA
CDR3 DNA: TGTGCCTGGTCCCTCACAGGGGTTCCCCTCCACTTT
CDR3 protein: CAWSLTGVPLHF

V gene: TRBV19
J gene: TRBJ1-2
D gene: TRBD1
clone size: NA
CDR3 DNA: TGTGCCAGTATTGGACAGGTTTCGAGCGTGAGCTACACCTTC
CDR3 protein: CASIGQVSSVSYTF

V gene: TRBV9
J gene: TRBJ1-3
D gene: NA
clone size: NA
CDR3 DNA: TGTGCCAGCAGCGTAGTAGGGAGTGGAAACACCATATATTTT
CDR3 protein: CASSVVGSGNTIYF

V gene: TRBV15
J gene: TRBJ2-3
D gene: TRBD2
clone size: NA
CDR3 DNA: TGTGCCACCAGCACTTTACAGAGGCGGGGGGGAGATACGCAGTATTTT
CDR3 protein: CATSTLQRRGGDTQYF

V gene: TRBV5-4
J gene: TRBJ2-3
D gene: NA
clone size: NA
CDR3 DNA: TGTGCCAGCAGCTCACTTACTAACAGGCAACTAACAGATACGCAGTATTTT
CDR3 protein: CASSSLTNRQLTDTQYF

V gene: TRBV4-2
J gene: TRBJ2-7
D gene: NA
clone size: few
CDR3 DNA: TGTGCCAGCAGCCAAGATTTAGGGACACGCCGGGCCTACGAGCAGTACTTC
CDR3 protein: CASSQDLGTRRAYEQYF

V gene: TRBV11-1
J gene: TRBJ2-1
D gene: TRBD2
clone size: NA
CDR3 DNA: TGTGCCTCGACGGGACGACTGGCGGGAGGAGGAAATGAGCAGTTCTTC
CDR3 protein: CASTGRLAGGGNEQFF

V gene: TRBV6-4
J gene: TRBJ1-4
D gene: NA
clone size: few
CDR3 DNA: TGTGCCAGCAGTGACCCCGTGACAGCCGGTAATGAAAAACTGTTTTTT
CDR3 protein: CASSDPVTAGNEKLFF

V gene: TRBV28
J gene: TRBJ1-3
D gene: NA
clone size: NA
CDR3 DNA: TGTGCCAGCAGTTTGGACCTGAAAGAGGGCAGGAGTGTAAACACCATATATTTT
CDR3 protein: CASSLDLKEGRSVNTIYF

V gene: TRBV29-1
J gene: TRBJ2-1
D gene: TRBD2
clone size: few
CDR3 DNA: TGCAGCGTTGAGGGAGCGGGAGTGCCGCCGGTGGACAATGAGCAGTTCTTC
CDR3 protein: CSVEGAGVPPVDNEQFF